This T cell receptor beta chain was sequenced in a study of cytomegalovirus exposure and HLA in healthy donors. The wider study: About 200 million T cells yielded 100 million to 130 million unique TCR beta sequences, as an earlier analysis found. Study-wide results and limits: The investigators catalogued some 150 TCR beta chains as cytomegalovirus-associated.

60 Vbeta and 13 Jbeta primers were used in PCR. Here immunoSEQ multiplex PCR was the method, and the copy in TCRdb shows in-frame clones only, minus some. This sample yields approximately 140,000 clones, of which 60% to 80% are seen a single time; 1.5% to 2% belongs to the top ten. Remarks on this clone: Its antigen remains unknown.

Input material: PBMCs. The sequence was collected from a female donor in good health and CMV-seronegative.

This CDR3 is CASSYRTEEGTEAFF. CDR3 DNA: TGCGCCAGCAGTTACCGGACAGAAGAGGGCACTGAAGCTTTCTTT. The chain is built from TRBV5-1 and TRBJ1-1; D is possibly TRBD1 (6 bases). Trimming stripped 5 bases from V and 4 bases from J, with 18 bases between. The germline V gene encodes CDR1 SGHRS and CDR2 YFSETQ. The CDR3 is 15 residues long. The full variable domain, rest sourced from reference TRBV5-1 and TRBJ1-1, is KAGVTQTPRYLIKTRGQQVTLSCSPISGHRSVSWYQQTPGQGLQFLFEYFSETQRNKGNFPGRFSGRQFSNSRSEMNVSTLELGDSALYLCASSYRTEEGTEAFFGQGTRLTVV.